This record covers a single T cell receptor beta chain. From germline, CDR1 is LNHNV and CDR2 YYDKDF (reference sequence). The V and J ends lost 0 bases and 6 bases respectively, with 12 bases between them. The CDR3 loop spans 15 amino acids. The protocol was immunoSEQ multiplex PCR, while the TCRdb copy is restricted to in-frame clones and leaves out a portion. The table includes over a million clones, around 97% detected once. Within Nashville, Tennessee resided all donors, each a Caucasian adult. This sample was taken from a study of shared clonotypes between healthy human individuals. The chain has TRBV15 and TRBJ1-5; D may be TRBD1 (5 bases). The specimen was naive CD4+ T cells sorted from blood. Stated subset: CD45RA+ positively selected. This receptor was taken from a man aged 25-45 years in good health. The CDR3 coding sequence is TGTGCCACCAGCAGAGACAGGCCGGGGACTCAGCCCCAGCATTTT. Residues: CATSRDRPGTQPQHF.